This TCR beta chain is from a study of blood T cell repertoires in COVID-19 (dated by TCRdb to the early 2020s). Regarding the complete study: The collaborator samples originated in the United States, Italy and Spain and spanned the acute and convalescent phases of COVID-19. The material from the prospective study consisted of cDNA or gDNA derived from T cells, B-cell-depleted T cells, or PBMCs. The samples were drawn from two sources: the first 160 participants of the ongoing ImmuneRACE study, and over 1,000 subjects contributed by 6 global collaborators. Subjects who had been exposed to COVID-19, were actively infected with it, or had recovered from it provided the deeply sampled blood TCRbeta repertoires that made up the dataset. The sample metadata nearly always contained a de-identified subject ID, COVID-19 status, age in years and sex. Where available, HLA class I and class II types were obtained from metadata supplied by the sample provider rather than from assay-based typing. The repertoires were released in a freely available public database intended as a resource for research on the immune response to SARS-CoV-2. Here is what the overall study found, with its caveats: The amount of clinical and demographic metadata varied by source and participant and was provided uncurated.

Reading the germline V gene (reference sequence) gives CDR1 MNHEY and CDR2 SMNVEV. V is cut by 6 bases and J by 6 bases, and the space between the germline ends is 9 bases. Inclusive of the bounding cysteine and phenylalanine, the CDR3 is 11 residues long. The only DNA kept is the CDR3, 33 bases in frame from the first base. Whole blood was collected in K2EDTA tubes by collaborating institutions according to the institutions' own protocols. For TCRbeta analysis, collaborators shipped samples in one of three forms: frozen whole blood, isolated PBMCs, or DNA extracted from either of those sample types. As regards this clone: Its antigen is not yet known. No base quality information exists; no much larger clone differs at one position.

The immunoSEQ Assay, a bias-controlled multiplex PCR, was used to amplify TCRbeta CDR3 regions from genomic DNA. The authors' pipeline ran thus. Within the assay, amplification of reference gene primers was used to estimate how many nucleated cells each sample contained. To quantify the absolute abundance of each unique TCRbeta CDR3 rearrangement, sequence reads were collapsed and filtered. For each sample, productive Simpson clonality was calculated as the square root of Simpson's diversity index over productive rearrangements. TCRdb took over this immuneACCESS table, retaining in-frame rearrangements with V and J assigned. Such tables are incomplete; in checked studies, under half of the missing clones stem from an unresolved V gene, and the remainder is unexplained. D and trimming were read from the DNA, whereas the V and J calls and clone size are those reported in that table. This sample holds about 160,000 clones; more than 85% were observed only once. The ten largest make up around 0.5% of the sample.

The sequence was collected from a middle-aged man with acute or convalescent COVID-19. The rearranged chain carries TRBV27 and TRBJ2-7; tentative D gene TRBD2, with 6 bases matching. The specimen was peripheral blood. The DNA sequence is TGTGCCAGCAGGACTAGTAGCGAGCAGTACTTC. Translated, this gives CASRTSSEQYF.